This TCR beta chain comes out of a study of long-term antiretroviral therapy in people with HIV. The germline CDR1 and CDR2 sequences are SGHVS and FQNEAQ. There are 13 residues in the CDR3. V lost 5 bases and J lost 3, with 11 bases in between. They ran version v3.0 of the immunoSEQ assay at survey level. Some clones are missing from TCRdb's copy, which holds only in-frame ones; the method was immunoSEQ multiplex PCR. In the table there are approximately 33,000 clones, under 90% of which are singletons. Post-ART PBMC samples numbered at least two per donor, and pre-ART ones at least one. The TCR was taken from a man aged 18 to 29 with HIV. The chain joins TRBV7-8 to TRBJ2-7; no firm D call. Here the sequenced sample was unsorted PBMCs, taken 0.4 years before starting antiretroviral therapy. The CDR3 nucleotides are TGTGCCAGCAGCGTCCGGGTCATCTACGAGCAGTACTTC. The encoded protein is CASSVRVIYEQYF.